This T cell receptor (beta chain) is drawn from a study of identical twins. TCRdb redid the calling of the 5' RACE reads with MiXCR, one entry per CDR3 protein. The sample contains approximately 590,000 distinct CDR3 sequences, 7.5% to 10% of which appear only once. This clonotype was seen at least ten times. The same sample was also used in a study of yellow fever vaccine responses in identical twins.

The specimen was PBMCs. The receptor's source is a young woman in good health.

CDR3 bases: TGTGCCAGCACCACGACTCCGTCCTACGAGCAGTACTTC. Protein sequence: CASTTTPSYEQYF. The V and J genes are TRBV12-3 or TRBV12-4 and TRBJ2-7; D ambiguous. The CDR3 contains 13 residues. V was trimmed by 7 bases and J by 1 base, leaving 11 bases between them.